These T cell receptor beta chains were read from a single sample in a study of neoadjuvant anti-PD-1 for oral cavity cancer. Here immunoSEQ multiplex PCR was the method, and the copy in TCRdb shows in-frame clones only, minus some. The data show about 15,000 clones, with around 72% seen just once and around 2.5% held by the top ten. Material: PBMCs, obtained before nivolumab (anti-PD-1) treatment. The receptor set was obtained from a person aged 40-85 years with oral cavity squamous cell carcinoma. Both conserved end residues are part of each CDR3. D genes are given only for firm matches.

v_gene | d_gene | len | CDR3aa
TRBV29-1 | - | 14 | CSVARLHSRDEAFF
TRBV5-1 | - | 15 | CASSSQGGIGNTIYF
TRBV5-1 | - | 14 | CASSLDGMGYEQYF
TRBV7-3 | - | 15 | CASSLGRDSNQPQHF
TRBV19 | - | 14 | CATRGVAGANVLTF
TRBV2 | TRBD2 | 14 | CASRGGLTTDTQYF
TRBV6-1 | - | 13 | CASSERGIDTQYF
TRBV9 | - | 14 | CASSVDGRNYGYTF
TRBV9 | TRBD1 | 18 | CASSYTDTGASSGNTIYF
TRBV5-4 | TRBD1 | 15 | CASSLEDRGTTEAFF
TRBV6-4 | TRBD2 | 14 | CASSEASGRDTQYF
TRBV10-3 | TRBD2 | 18 | CAISTTSGDLLGYNEQFF
TRBV29-1 | TRBD1 | 13 | CSPGTGDAGELFF
TRBV2 | - | 10 | CAAGNTEAFF
TRBV6-5 | - | 14 | CASGTGITTYEQYF
TRBV9 | - | 13 | CASSVAEVDTQYF
TRBV7-6 | TRBD2 | 14 | CASSPRLAGNEQFF
TRBV5-5 | TRBD1 | 15 | CASSLGQGAWETQYF
TRBV30 | - | 13 | CAWSRQDNSPLHF
TRBV6-1 | - | 12 | CASSEGTDTQYF
TRBV6-5 | - | 13 | CASSFGLNTEAFF
TRBV5-1 | - | 13 | CASSLRQQETQYF
TRBV11-1 | - | 15 | CASSFAFRGTGELFF
TRBV30 | - | 11 | CAWSVRETQYF
TRBV5-1 | TRBD2 | 16 | CASSLVAGGTQETQYF
TRBV4-1 | TRBD1 | 16 | CASSPRGQGADYGYTF
TRBV29-1 | - | 12 | CSVGTTVSGYTF
TRBV5-1 | - | 14 | CASSRGTVNNEQFF
TRBV10-3 | TRBD2 | 16 | CATMTGTSGTGETQYF
TRBV7-9 | - | 14 | CASSLGLSNEKLFF
TRBV28 | - | 14 | CASSLLRSTDTQYF
TRBV11-3 | - | 15 | CASSLFGQNTGELFF
TRBV4-2 | TRBD2 | 16 | CASSNLGLAGTDTQYF
TRBV7-6 | - | 13 | CASSPGPNEKLFF
TRBV7-9 | - | 15 | CASSLGGETNYGYTF
TRBV6-5 | - | 13 | CASSDQGNQPQHF
TRBV27 | - | 16 | CASRSIQGPGANVLTF
TRBV7-8 | - | 13 | CASSFGGLEGYTF